These 29 T cell receptor beta chains share one sample of origin, sequenced in a study of technical replicates of blood from a few donors. Clones were sequenced by immunoSEQ multiplex PCR, and TCRdb holds only the in-frame ones, with some missing. The sample records approximately 64,000 clones, more than 75% being singletons. Specimen: PBMCs. Receptors were obtained from a human donor in good health. Some clones in this sample may be carry-over from other donors' samples.

This chain links TRBV11-1 with TRBJ2-1, with a tentative D call TRBD2 (6 bases). Germline V lookup: CDR1 SGHAT, CDR2 FQDESV (reference sequence). Trimming removed 4 bases at V and 4 bases at J, with 14 bases between. This CDR3 comprises 15 residues. As DNA, the CDR3 is TGTGCCAGCAGCTATGGGACTCATGGGTACAATGAGCAGTTCTTC. It encodes CASSYGTHGYNEQFF.

V is TRBV18 and J is TRBJ1-1, with TRBD1 as a possible D gene (5 bases). Germline-derived CDR1 and CDR2 are KGHSH and LQKENI. CDR3 length equals 13 residues. Between the trimmed V and J ends, which lost 6 bases and 0 bases, there was a span of 8 bases. This CDR3 is CASSRGMNTEAFF. DNA of the CDR3: TGTGCCAGCTCCCGGGGGATGAACACTGAAGCTTTCTTT.

The genes are TRBV6-6 and TRBJ2-5, with 11 bases matching TRBD2. Unmatched junction bases numbered 6, after V lost 5 bases and J lost 1 base. CDR3 length: 16 amino acids. Germline values: CDR1 MNHNY, CDR2 SVGAGI (reference sequence). The CDR3 spells CASSLTSGEVQETQYF. Here the CDR3 DNA reads TGTGCCAGCAGTCTGACTAGCGGGGAGGTCCAAGAGACCCAGTACTTC.

This clone was found a few times. The gene calls are TRBV4-3 and TRBJ1-2; D is unresolved. The CDR3 is 13 amino acids. CDR1 is LGHNA and CDR2 is YSLEER in the germline V gene. Trimming removed 0 bases at V and 5 bases at J, with 7 bases between. The CDR3 DNA follows: TGCGCCAGCAGCCAAGAGTACAGATATGGCTACACCTTC. It yields the protein CASSQEYRYGYTF.

This chain uses TRBV9 with TRBJ2-1, with 8 bases aligning to TRBD1. With 3 bases clipped from V and 5 bases from J, the junction kept 7 bases outside the gene matches. Germline V gives CDR1 SGDLS, CDR2 YYNGEE. The CDR3 contains 15 residues. This CDR3 is CASSATGVVHNEQFF. CDR3 DNA sequence: TGTGCCAGCAGCGCGACAGGGGTCGTACACAATGAGCAGTTCTTC.

The rearrangement links TRBV7-9 to TRBJ2-7, with TRBD2 matching 8 bases. The germline V gene has CDR1 SEHNR and CDR2 FQNEAQ (reference sequence). CDR3 size: 14 residues. The V and J ends lost 7 bases and 1 base, in that order; junction bases with no gene match: 6. CDR3 coding DNA: TGTGCCAGCATCAGTAGCGGGGCTTCCTACGAGCAGTACTTC. Amino acid sequence: CASISSGASYEQYF.

This rearrangement joins TRBV19 to TRBJ2-5, with 7 bases that match TRBD1. Germline CDR1 reads LNHDA; CDR2 reads SQIVND (reference sequence). The CDR3 is 12 amino acids. With 5 bases clipped from V and 4 bases from J, the junction kept 1 base outside the gene matches. The CDR3 protein is CASSGDRETQYF. CDR3 DNA sequence: TGTGCCAGTAGTGGGGACAGAGAGACCCAGTACTTC.

The chain combines TRBV5-1 with TRBJ2-5; 9 bases are shared with TRBD1. Per the germline V gene, CDR1 is SGHRS and CDR2 is YFSETQ. Trimming at V came to 1 base and at J to 4 bases, leaving 11 bases not matched to a gene. The CDR3 is 17 residues long. CDR3 in amino acids: CASSLYFPTGGTETQYF. In DNA, the CDR3 is TGCGCCAGCAGCTTGTATTTCCCCACAGGGGGCACAGAGACCCAGTACTTC.

The table lists this clone with a few counts. The chain employs TRBV5-6 and TRBJ1-2; D gene ambiguous. This CDR3 has 15 residues. Trimming left V 0 bases short and J 8 bases short, with 17 bases between. CDR1 is SGHDT, CDR2 YYEEEE, per germline. CDR3 sequence reads: CASSLVAGGPWGYTF. The CDR3 coding sequence is TGTGCCAGCAGCTTGGTGGCAGGAGGTCCGTGGGGCTACACCTTC.

The gene calls are TRBV27 and TRBJ1-6; D is uncertain. Germline V gene lookup returns CDR1 MNHEY and CDR2 SMNVEV (reference sequence). The V end lost 6 bases, the J end lost 7 bases, and 10 bases lay between the germline ends. The CDR3 has 13 amino acids. CDR3 sequence reads: CASRVEQNSPLHF. CDR3 sequence (DNA): TGTGCCAGCAGGGTAGAACAGAATTCACCCCTCCACTTT.

This sequence joins TRBV30 and TRBJ1-4; possibly TRBD1 for D (5 bases). V lost 0 bases to trimming and J lost 5 bases, with 16 bases between them. Germline V gene sequence: CDR1 GTSNPN, CDR2 SVGIG (reference sequence). This CDR3 spans 16 amino acids. As DNA, the CDR3 is TGTGCCTGGAGTGTCGTGGGATCTTGGGGCAATGAAAAACTGTTTTTT. Its translation: CAWSVVGSWGNEKLFF. Looking up the rest from reference TRBV30 and TRBJ1-4 gives the full variable domain: SQTIHQWPATLVQPVGSPLSLECTVEGTSNPNLYWYRQAAGRGLQLLFYSVGIGQISSEVPQNLSASRPQDRQFILSSKKLLLSDSGFYLCAWSVVGSWGNEKLFFGSGTQLSVL.

V and J are TRBV30 and TRBJ2-2, with 8 positions matching TRBD1. The CDR3 consists of 15 residues. V gave up 1 base and J gave up 1 base; unmatched junction bases: 2. CDR1 and CDR2 (germline): GTSNPN, SVGIG (reference sequence). Written as DNA, the CDR3 is TGTGCCTGGAGTGAGGGGACAGGGAACACCGGGGAGCTGTTTTTT. Protein sequence: CAWSEGTGNTGELFF.

This clone was seen a few times. The rearrangement joins TRBV27 to TRBJ2-7, with 8 nucleotides matching TRBD1. CDR1 is MNHEY, CDR2 SMNVEV, per germline (reference sequence). J gave up 6 bases and V 6 bases, and 7 bases lay outside the gene matches. This CDR3 comprises 13 residues. The CDR3: CASRLTGVGEQYF. The CDR3 DNA follows: TGTGCCAGCAGATTGACAGGGGTGGGCGAGCAGTACTTC.

The chain has TRBV7-2 and TRBJ2-6; TRBD1 aligns across 7 bases. The CDR3 is 17 amino acids. V shed 3 bases, J shed 3 bases, and the junction held 8 bases outside the gene matches. Germline V CDR1 and CDR2: SGHTA, FQGNSA. The CDR3 DNA reads TGTGCCAGCAGCTTGATGGGCAGGGGGAATGGGGCCAACGTCCTGACTTTC. This gives the protein CASSLMGRGNGANVLTF.

The chain recombines TRBV28 with TRBJ2-1; 8 nucleotides agree with TRBD2. This CDR3 region has 17 residues. The ends lost 6 bases at V and 4 bases at J; junction bases unmatched: 14. Per the germline V gene, CDR1 is MDHEN and CDR2 is SYDVKM. The CDR3 DNA reads as TGTGCCAGCAGCCAACTCACTAGCGGCCAAGGTTACAATGAGCAGTTCTTC. It encodes CASSQLTSGQGYNEQFF.

A few counts support this clone. This chain joins TRBV7-9 and TRBJ2-7; maybe TRBD2 (5 bases). Germline V CDR1 and CDR2: SEHNR, FQNEAQ (reference sequence). V was shortened by 5 bases and J by 6 bases, with 20 bases between the two germline ends. The CDR3 has 15 residues. The CDR3 spells CASSPKVRVGVEQYF. The CDR3 DNA reads TGTGCCAGCAGCCCCAAAGTGAGGGTCGGGGTCGAGCAGTACTTC.

The rearrangement joins TRBV21-1 to TRBJ2-7; the D segment call TRBD1 is taken from the table without a DNA check. TRBV21-1 is flagged as a pseudogene. The CDR3 is 16 amino acids. CDR3: CASNGSRTGSSYEQYF. Written as DNA, the CDR3 is TGTGCCAGCAACGGATCAAGGACAGGGAGCTCCTACGAGCAGTACTTC.

This chain connects TRBV7-2 to TRBJ2-2; perhaps TRBD1 as D (5 bases). This CDR3 spans 14 amino acids. The germline V and J ends were trimmed by 1 base and 6 bases, with 9 bases remaining between them. CDR1 is SGHTA and CDR2 is FQGNSA in the germline V gene. CDR3: CASSLESRAGELFF. CDR3 nucleotide sequence: TGTGCCAGCAGCTTAGAGTCCAGGGCCGGGGAGCTGTTTTTT.

The J gene is TRBJ2-2, the V gene TRBV7-3; 12 bases line up with TRBD2. The junction had 3 bases not matched to a gene; V was cut back by 5 bases and J by 5 bases. This CDR3 region has 15 residues. Germline-derived CDR1 and CDR2 are SGHTA and FQGTGA. The CDR3 loop reads CASSPGLAGTGELFF. CDR3 bases: TGTGCCAGCAGCCCTGGACTAGCGGGGACCGGGGAGCTGTTTTTT.

V is TRBV11-1 and J is TRBJ2-3; maybe TRBD1 (5 bases). V was pared by 5 bases and J by 3 bases, with 18 bases between. This CDR3 has 16 residues. Germline CDR1 SGHAT, CDR2 FQDESV (reference sequence). In DNA, the CDR3 is TGTGCCAGCAGCCCGCTAGACAGCCTTTGGACAGATACGCAGTATTTT. It encodes CASSPLDSLWTDTQYF.

The chain links TRBV4-3 to TRBJ1-2; 9 nucleotides line up with TRBD1. V shed 4 bases, J shed 8 bases, and the junction held 11 bases outside the gene matches. The CDR3 totals 15 residues. The V gene's germline CDR1 is LGHNA and CDR2 YSLEER. Here the CDR3 DNA reads TGCGCCAGCAGCCCAGTGGGACAGGGCGGGAGCGGCTACACCTTC. This gives the protein CASSPVGQGGSGYTF.

The chain links TRBV15 to TRBJ1-3; TRBD1 might be the D (6 bases). The CDR3 has 15 amino acids. CDR1 LNHNV and CDR2 YYDKDF come from the germline V gene (reference sequence). V was trimmed by 2 bases and J by 3 bases, leaving 11 bases between them. CDR3 loop: CATSRQQGFGNTIYF. DNA of the CDR3: TGTGCCACCAGCAGACAACAGGGCTTTGGAAACACCATATATTTT.

The CDR3 bases are TGCGCCAGCAGCTCGGCGGCTAGAAACACCATATATTTT. Translated: CASSSAARNTIYF. The chain is built from TRBV5-1 and TRBJ1-3; no reliable D call. CDR3 length: 13 amino acids. Trimming cost V 3 bases and J 5 bases, with 9 bases left between them. CDR1 and CDR2 (germline): SGHRS, YFSETQ.

This chain links TRBV7-6 with TRBJ2-7; weak D call: TRBD2 (7 bases). Trimming took off 1 base at V and 4 bases at J, with 14 bases between the two ends. Germline V gives CDR1 SGHVS, CDR2 FNYEAQ. This CDR3 contains 15 residues. DNA of the CDR3: TGTGCCAGCAGCTTAGAGGGGGGGGCCAGATACGAGCAGTACTTC. Its translation: CASSLEGGARYEQYF.

Only one count was recorded for this clone. The chain couples TRBV7-2 to TRBJ2-1, with D perhaps matching TRBD1 (5 bases). Germline values: CDR1 SGHTA, CDR2 FQGNSA. The ends were cut back, 1 base at V and 7 bases at J, with 14 bases in the middle. This CDR3 is built from 15 residues. CDR3 sequence reads: CASSLGRGRRNEQFF. The DNA of the CDR3 is TGTGCCAGCAGCTTAGGAAGGGGCCGTAGGAATGAGCAGTTCTTC. Together with reference TRBV7-2 and TRBJ2-1, the CDR3 gives the full variable domain: GAGVSQSPSNKVTEKGKDVELRCDPISGHTALYWYRQSLGQGLEFLIYFQGNSAPDKSGLPSDRFSAERTGGSVSTLTIQRTQQEDSAVYLCASSLGRGRRNEQFFGPGTRLTVL.

This rearrangement joins TRBV11-2 to TRBJ2-2; 7 bases line up with TRBD1. V gave up 5 bases and J gave up 2 bases; unmatched junction bases: 11. From germline, CDR1 is SGHAT and CDR2 FQNNGV. CDR3 size: 17 residues. The CDR3 sequence is CASSRRLGTENTGELFF. In DNA form, the CDR3 reads TGTGCCAGCAGCCGGCGATTGGGGACAGAAAACACCGGGGAGCTGTTTTTT.

This sequence joins TRBV5-6 and TRBJ2-2, with TRBD2 matching 13 bases. The CDR3 runs to 18 residues. Germline V gene sequence: CDR1 SGHDT, CDR2 YYEEEE. The V and J ends lost 0 bases and 7 bases, in that order; junction bases with no gene match: 9. This chain's CDR3 is CASSLELAGGRDGGELFF. The CDR3 DNA reads TGTGCCAGCAGCTTGGAACTAGCGGGGGGGCGAGATGGCGGGGAGCTGTTTTTT.

The CDR3 region has the DNA TGTGCCAGCAGCCGACGGGGGGTGGCTGGCTACACCTTC. Protein sequence: CASSRRGVAGYTF. The V gene is TRBV5-6, the J gene TRBJ1-2, with D maybe TRBD1 (5 bases). In germline, CDR1 is SGHDT, CDR2 YYEEEE. The CDR3 runs to 13 residues. Deletions cut 4 bases from V and 7 bases from J, with 14 bases between.

The V and J genes are TRBV30 and TRBJ2-3, with 8 bases lining up with TRBD1. From germline, CDR1 is GTSNPN and CDR2 SVGIG (reference sequence). The CDR3 contains 16 residues. V lost 4 bases to trimming and J lost 4 bases; unmatched junction nucleotides: 13. The CDR3 DNA reads TGTGCCTGGACCCAAGGAGGGGCAGGGGGCGCAGATACGCAGTATTTT. This codes for CAWTQGGAGGADTQYF.